This T cell receptor beta chain originates from a study of identical twins. Overall study findings and caveats: Fewer insertions characterized abundant cord blood beta clonotypes, whereas memory repertoires showed none.

Turning to this clonotype: Its antigen is unidentified.

TCRdb used MiXCR to reprocess the 5' RACE reads, holding one entry per CDR3 protein. This sample yields fewer than 800,000 distinct CDR3 sequences, of which about 7.1% are seen a single time; about 1.6% belongs to the top ten. Germline lookup yields CDR1 LGHDT and CDR2 YNNKEL (reference sequence). The CDR3 spans 14 residues. V gave up 3 bases and J gave up 6 bases, with 14 bases separating them. These same data were also listed under a study on yellow fever vaccine responses in identical twins.

This receptor was obtained from a woman between 18 and 29 years old in good health. The chain recombines TRBV3-1 with TRBJ1-2; D is uncertain. The source material was PBMCs. CDR3 loop: CASSHAISGDGYTF. The CDR3 bases are TGTGCCAGCAGCCATGCGATCTCAGGTGATGGCTACACCTTC.